This TCR beta chain is from a study of response to subunit inactivated influenza vaccine. General study results and limits: The authors suggested that few new T cells are recruited per seasonal influenza vaccination.

Trimming cost V 6 bases and J 2 bases, with 16 bases left between them. Per germline, CDR1 SGHTA and CDR2 FQGNSA. This CDR3 is built from 15 residues. TCRdb redid the calling of the RT-PCR reads with MiXCR, one entry per CDR3 protein. In the table there are around 480,000 distinct CDR3 sequences, roughly 11% of which are singletons. This clonotype was picked up many times. The antigen remains unidentified. Sequenced material: PBMCs from blood, taken roughly 48 days after vaccination. The chain has TRBV7-2 and TRBJ1-2; D not certain. This TCR was sampled from a man aged 45-65 years who received an inactivated influenza vaccine. The CDR3 region is CASSRDNPGNYGYTF. In nucleotides, the CDR3 is TGTGCCAGCAGTCGCGACAATCCTGGGAACTATGGCTACACCTTC.